This TCR beta chain was captured by sequencing in a study of blood T cell repertoires in COVID-19. TCRdb's table, derived via immunoSEQ multiplex PCR, lists solely in-frame clones and lacks some. Here the sample spans some 270,000 clones, approximately 89% being singletons. Germline V CDR1 and CDR2: SEHNR, FQNEAQ (reference sequence). Germline trimming cut 2 bases from V and 10 bases from J; bases unmatched to any gene: 5. This CDR3 region has 16 residues. Sequencing was performed on PBMCs or T cells enriched from blood (not recorded which). The V gene is TRBV7-9, the J gene TRBJ2-1; 16 nucleotides agree with TRBD2. This TCR came from a woman aged 60-70 years who had recovered from COVID-19. This CDR3 is CASSLPGLAGGDEQFF. Here the CDR3 DNA reads TGTGCCAGCAGCTTACCGGGACTAGCGGGAGGGGACGAGCAGTTCTTC.